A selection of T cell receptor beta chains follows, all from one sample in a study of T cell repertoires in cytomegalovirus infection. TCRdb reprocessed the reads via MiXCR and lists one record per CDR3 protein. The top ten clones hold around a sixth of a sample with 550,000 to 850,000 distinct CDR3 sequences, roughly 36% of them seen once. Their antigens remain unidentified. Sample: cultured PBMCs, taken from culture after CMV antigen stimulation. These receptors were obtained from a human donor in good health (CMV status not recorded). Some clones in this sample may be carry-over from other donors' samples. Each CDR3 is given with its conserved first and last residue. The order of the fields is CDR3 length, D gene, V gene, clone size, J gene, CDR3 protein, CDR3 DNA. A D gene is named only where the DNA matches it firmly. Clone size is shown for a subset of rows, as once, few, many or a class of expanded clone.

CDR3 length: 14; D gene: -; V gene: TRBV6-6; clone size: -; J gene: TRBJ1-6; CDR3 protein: CASSPVGLGSPLHF; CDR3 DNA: TGTGCCAGCAGTCCCGTGGGTCTGGGTTCACCCCTCCACTTT
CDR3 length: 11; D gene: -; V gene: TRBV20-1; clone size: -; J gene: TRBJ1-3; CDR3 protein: CSAGSPETIYF; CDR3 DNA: TGCAGTGCCGGATCACCAGAAACCATATATTTT
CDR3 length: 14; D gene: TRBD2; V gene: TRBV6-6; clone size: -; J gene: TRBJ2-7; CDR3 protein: CASRERDLYYEQYF; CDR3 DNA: TGTGCCAGCAGGGAGCGGGACCTTTACTACGAGCAGTACTTC
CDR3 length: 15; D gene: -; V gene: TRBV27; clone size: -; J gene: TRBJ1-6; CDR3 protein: CASSFVFQGNSPLHF; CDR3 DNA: TGTGCCAGCAGTTTCGTTTTTCAGGGAAATTCACCCCTCCACTTT
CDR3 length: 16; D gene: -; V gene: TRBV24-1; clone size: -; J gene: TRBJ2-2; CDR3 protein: CATSDVRTANTGELFF; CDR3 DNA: TGTGCCACCAGTGATGTGAGGACCGCGAACACCGGGGAGCTGTTTTTT
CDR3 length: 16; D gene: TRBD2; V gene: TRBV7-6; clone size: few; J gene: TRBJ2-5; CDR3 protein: CASSLEPAGAQETQYF; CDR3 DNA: TGTGCCAGCAGCTTAGAACCAGCGGGAGCGCAAGAGACCCAGTACTTC
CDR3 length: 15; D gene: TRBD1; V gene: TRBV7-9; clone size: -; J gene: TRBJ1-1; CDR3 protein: CASSSRTGENTEAFF; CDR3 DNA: TGTGCCAGCAGCTCCAGGACAGGCGAGAACACTGAAGCTTTCTTT
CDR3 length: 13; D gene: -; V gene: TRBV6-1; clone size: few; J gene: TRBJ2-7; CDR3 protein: CASRGRVLHEQYF; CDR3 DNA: TGTGCCAGCAGGGGCAGGGTACTCCACGAGCAGTACTTC
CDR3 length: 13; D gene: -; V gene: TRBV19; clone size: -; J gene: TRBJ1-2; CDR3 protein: CASGGQFNYGYTF; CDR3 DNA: TGTGCCAGTGGAGGACAGTTTAACTATGGCTACACCTTC
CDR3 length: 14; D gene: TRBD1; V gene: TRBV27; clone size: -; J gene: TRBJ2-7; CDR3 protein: CASSPFKGASPQYF; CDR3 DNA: TGTGCCAGCAGTCCGTTTAAGGGGGCGAGTCCGCAGTACTTC
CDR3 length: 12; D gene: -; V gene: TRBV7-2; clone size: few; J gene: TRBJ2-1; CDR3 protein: CASSPRLSEQFF; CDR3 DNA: TGTGCCAGCAGCCCCAGGCTGAGTGAGCAGTTCTTC
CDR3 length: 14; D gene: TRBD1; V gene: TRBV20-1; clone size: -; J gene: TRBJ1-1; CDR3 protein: CSARVHRGNTEAFF; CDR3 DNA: TGCAGTGCTAGAGTTCACAGGGGAAACACTGAAGCTTTCTTT
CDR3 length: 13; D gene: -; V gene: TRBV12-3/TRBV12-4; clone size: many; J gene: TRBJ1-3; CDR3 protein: CASRPGSGNTIYF; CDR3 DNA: TGTGCCAGCAGGCCGGGCTCTGGAAACACCATATATTTT
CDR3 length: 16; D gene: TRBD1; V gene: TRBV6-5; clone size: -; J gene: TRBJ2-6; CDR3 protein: CASYRDSNSGANVLTF; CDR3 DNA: TGTGCCAGCTACCGGGACAGCAACTCTGGGGCCAACGTCCTGACTTTC
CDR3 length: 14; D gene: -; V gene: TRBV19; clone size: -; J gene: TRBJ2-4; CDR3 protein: CASRAVLAKNIQYF; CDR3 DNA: TGTGCCAGTAGGGCAGTGCTAGCCAAAAACATTCAGTACTTC
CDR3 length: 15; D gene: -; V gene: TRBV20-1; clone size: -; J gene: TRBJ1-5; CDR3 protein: CSANNQRGVGQPQHF; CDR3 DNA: TGCAGTGCCAATAACCAACGGGGGGTCGGGCAGCCCCAGCATTTT
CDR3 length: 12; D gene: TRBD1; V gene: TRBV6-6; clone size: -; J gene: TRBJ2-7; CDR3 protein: CASRTDRGKEYF; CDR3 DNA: TGTGCCAGCAGAACCGACAGGGGGAAAGAGTACTTC
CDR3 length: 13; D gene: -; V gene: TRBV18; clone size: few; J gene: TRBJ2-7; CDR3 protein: CASSPLANSEQYF; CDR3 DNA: TGTGCCAGCTCACCACTGGCTAACTCCGAGCAGTACTTC
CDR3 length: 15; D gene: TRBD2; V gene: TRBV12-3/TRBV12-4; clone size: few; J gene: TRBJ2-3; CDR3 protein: CASRLAGGFTDTQYF; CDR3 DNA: TGTGCCAGCAGACTAGCGGGGGGCTTCACAGATACGCAGTATTTT
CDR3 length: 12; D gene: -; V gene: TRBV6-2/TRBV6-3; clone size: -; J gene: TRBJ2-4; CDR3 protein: CASRTGNNIQYF; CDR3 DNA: TGTGCCAGCAGAACAGGGAATAACATTCAGTACTTC
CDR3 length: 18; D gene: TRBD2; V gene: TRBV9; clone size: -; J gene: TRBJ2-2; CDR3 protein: CASSPSGSGRVNTGELFF; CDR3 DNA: TGTGCCAGCAGCCCGAGCGGTAGCGGGAGGGTGAACACCGGGGAGCTGTTTTTT
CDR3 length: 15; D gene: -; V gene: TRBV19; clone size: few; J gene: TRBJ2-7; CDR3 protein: CASSTGVDTTYEQYF; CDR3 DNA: TGTGCCAGTAGTACGGGCGTAGACACAACCTACGAGCAGTACTTC
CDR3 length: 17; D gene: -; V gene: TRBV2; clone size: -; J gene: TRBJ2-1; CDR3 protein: CASSPRGGASSYNEQFF; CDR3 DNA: TGTGCCAGCAGCCCTCGGGGCGGTGCGAGCTCCTACAATGAGCAGTTCTTC
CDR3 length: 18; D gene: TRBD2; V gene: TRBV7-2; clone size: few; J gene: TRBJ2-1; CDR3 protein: CASSFASGGIGAYNEQFF; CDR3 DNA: TGTGCCAGCAGCTTCGCTAGCGGGGGGATAGGGGCCTACAATGAGCAGTTCTTC
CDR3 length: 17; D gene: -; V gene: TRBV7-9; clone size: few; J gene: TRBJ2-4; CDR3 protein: CASSFSPRTVAKNIQYF; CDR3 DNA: TGTGCCAGCAGCTTTAGCCCCCGGACAGTAGCCAAAAACATTCAGTACTTC
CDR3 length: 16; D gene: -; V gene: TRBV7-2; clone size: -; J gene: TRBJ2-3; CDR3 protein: CASSLVGGTLADTQYF; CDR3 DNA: TGTGCCAGCAGCTTAGTGGGCGGGACCTTGGCAGATACGCAGTATTTT
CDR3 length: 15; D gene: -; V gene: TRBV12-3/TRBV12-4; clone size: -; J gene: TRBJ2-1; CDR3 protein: CASSLLGIPYNEQFF; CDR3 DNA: TGTGCCAGCAGTTTATTAGGGATCCCCTACAATGAGCAGTTCTTC
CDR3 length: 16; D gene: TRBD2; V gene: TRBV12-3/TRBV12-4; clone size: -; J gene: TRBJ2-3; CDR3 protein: CASNPVGGLALDTQYF; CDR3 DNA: TGTGCCAGCAATCCTGTAGGGGGACTAGCTTTAGATACGCAGTATTTT
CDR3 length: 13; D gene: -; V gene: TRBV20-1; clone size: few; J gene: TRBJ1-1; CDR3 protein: CSAREGFGTEAFF; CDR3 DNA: TGCAGTGCTAGAGAGGGTTTTGGGACTGAAGCTTTCTTT
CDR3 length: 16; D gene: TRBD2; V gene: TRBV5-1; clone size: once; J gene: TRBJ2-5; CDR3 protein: CASSFRAGARRETQYF; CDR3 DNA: TGCGCCAGCAGCTTCAGAGCGGGGGCAAGGAGGGAGACCCAGTACTTC
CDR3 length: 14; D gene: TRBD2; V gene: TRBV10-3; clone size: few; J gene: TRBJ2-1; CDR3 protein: CAISTSGGDNEQFF; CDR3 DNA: TGTGCCATCAGTACTAGCGGGGGGGACAATGAGCAGTTCTTC
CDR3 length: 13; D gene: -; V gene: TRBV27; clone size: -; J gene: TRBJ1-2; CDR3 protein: CASSSSDKHGNTF; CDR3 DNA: TGTGCCAGCAGTTCATCGGACAAGCATGGCAACACCTTC
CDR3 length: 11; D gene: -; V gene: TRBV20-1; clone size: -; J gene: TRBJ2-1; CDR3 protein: CSLTYRERQFF; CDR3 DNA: TGCAGTCTCACTTACCGGGAAAGACAGTTCTTC
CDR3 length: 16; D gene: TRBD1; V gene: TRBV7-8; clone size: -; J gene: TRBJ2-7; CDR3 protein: CASSLVAQGAMYEQYF; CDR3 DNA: TGTGCCAGCAGCTTAGTCGCGCAGGGGGCTATGTACGAGCAGTACTTC
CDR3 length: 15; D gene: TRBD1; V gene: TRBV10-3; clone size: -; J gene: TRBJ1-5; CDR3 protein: CAISEGGQSNQPQHF; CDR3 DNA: TGTGCCATCAGTGAGGGGGGACAGAGCAATCAGCCCCAGCATTTT
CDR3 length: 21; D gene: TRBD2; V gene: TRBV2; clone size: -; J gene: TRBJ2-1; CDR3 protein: CASTTPGSSGGVTSSYNEQFF; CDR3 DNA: TGTGCCAGCACCACCCCCGGGTCTAGCGGAGGGGTGACTTCGTCCTACAATGAGCAGTTCTTC